Each of the 7 T cell receptor beta chains below was sequenced from the same sample in a study of blood T cell repertoires in COVID-19. Profiling relied on immunoSEQ multiplex PCR, and the TCRdb table lists in-frame clones only, not all of them. Altogether approximately 60,000 clones are present, under 85% being singletons, with the ten largest covering 3.2%. Sequenced sample: peripheral blood. Source of these receptors: a man in his sixties with acute or convalescent COVID-19.

The chain carries TRBV10-3 and TRBJ2-1; 9 positions match TRBD2. CDR3 length equals 15 residues. V gave up 0 bases and J gave up 7 bases; unmatched junction bases: 4. CDR1 is ENHRY and CDR2 is SYGVKD in the germline V gene. The CDR3 reads CAISESKTSGNEQFF. The CDR3 bases are TGTGCCATCAGTGAGTCGAAAACTAGCGGGAATGAGCAGTTCTTC.

V gene TRBV6-5 combines with J gene TRBJ2-3, with 7 bases that match TRBD2. The J segment lost 0 bases and the V segment lost 5 bases, leaving 5 bases of the junction unmatched. The CDR3 spans 15 residues. Germline V gene data show CDR1 as MNHEY and CDR2 as SVGAGI. The DNA of the CDR3 is TGTGCCAGCAGTCTGCTAGCGGAGAGCACAGATACGCAGTATTTT. Translation: CASSLLAESTDTQYF.

This chain connects TRBV4-1 to TRBJ2-5; D is ambiguous. CDR1 MGHRA and CDR2 YSYEKL come from the germline V gene. This CDR3 region has 14 residues. Trimming stripped 1 base from V and 8 bases from J, with 14 bases between. In DNA form, the CDR3 reads TGCGCCAGCAGCCAAGTTAGGCTAGGAAGAACCCAGTACTTC. Protein product: CASSQVRLGRTQYF.

The CDR3 bases are TGTGCCAGCAGCTCCCGACTAGCGGGGTATCGCCACGAGCAGTACTTC. Its translation: CASSSRLAGYRHEQYF. J is TRBJ2-7 and V is TRBV5-6, with TRBD2 matching 11 bases. CDR3 size: 16 residues. The junction had 10 bases not matched to a gene; V was cut back by 3 bases and J by 5 bases. Germline V gene lookup returns CDR1 SGHDT and CDR2 YYEEEE.

This chain uses TRBV29-1 with TRBJ1-1; D not resolved. Germline CDR1 and CDR2: SQVTM and ANQGSEA. Trimming took 7 bases from V and 5 from J, leaving 17 bases between them. The CDR3 runs 13 residues. CDR3 in amino acids: CSGWDPGRTEAFF. The CDR3, as DNA: TGCAGCGGTTGGGATCCGGGGAGGACTGAAGCTTTCTTT.

The chain employs TRBV5-5 and TRBJ2-2, with D maybe TRBD1 (5 bases). The germline V gene encodes CDR1 SGHKS and CDR2 YYEKEE (reference sequence). This CDR3 spans 15 amino acids. Trimming took off 0 bases at V and 2 bases at J, with 8 bases between the two ends. CDR3 DNA sequence: TGTGCCAGCAGCTTGGCACAGGTTAACACCGGGGAGCTGTTTTTT. Its protein is CASSLAQVNTGELFF.

The rearrangement uses TRBV5-1 and TRBJ2-5, with 8 bases fitting TRBD2. Losses at the gene ends were 4 bases for V and 5 bases for J; bases not matched to a gene: 10. Germline loops: CDR1 SGHRS, CDR2 YFSETQ. The CDR3 runs to 15 residues. CDR3 sequence reads: CASSPQGGGRETQYF. The CDR3 region has the DNA TGCGCCAGCAGCCCCCAAGGCGGGGGGCGTGAGACCCAGTACTTC.